The clone carrying this TCR beta chain was seen repeatedly, ten times or more. One entry per CDR3 protein results from TCRdb running MiXCR on the 5' RACE reads. The data contain 200,000 to 300,000 distinct CDR3 sequences, roughly a tenth of them singletons. The source of the sample is a study of CD8 T cells in ankylosing spondylitis. Germline assignment: CDR1 DFQATT and CDR2 SNEGSKA (reference sequence). The CDR3 runs to 12 residues. The V end was cut by 3 bases, the J end by 1 base, with 6 bases between. Material: blood, either unsorted or a sorted T cell fraction (not recorded which). The receptor's source is a male donor with ankylosing spondylitis or in good health (not recorded which). J is TRBJ1-1 and V is TRBV20-1; D not resolved. This chain's CDR3 is CSASSGNTEAFF. Here the CDR3 DNA reads TGCAGTGCTAGTTCAGGGAACACTGAAGCTTTCTTT.